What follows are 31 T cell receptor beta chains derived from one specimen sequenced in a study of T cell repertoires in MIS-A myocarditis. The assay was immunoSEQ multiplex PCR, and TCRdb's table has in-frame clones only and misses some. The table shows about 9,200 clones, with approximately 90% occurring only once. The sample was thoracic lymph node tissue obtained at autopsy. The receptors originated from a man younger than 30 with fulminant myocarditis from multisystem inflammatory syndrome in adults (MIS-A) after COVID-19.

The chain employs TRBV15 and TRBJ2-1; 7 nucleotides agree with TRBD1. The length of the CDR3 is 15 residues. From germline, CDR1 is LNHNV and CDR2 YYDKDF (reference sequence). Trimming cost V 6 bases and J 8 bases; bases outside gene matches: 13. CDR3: CATRIRDSPFYEQFF. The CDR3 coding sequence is TGTGCCACCAGAATCCGGGACAGCCCTTTCTATGAGCAGTTCTTC. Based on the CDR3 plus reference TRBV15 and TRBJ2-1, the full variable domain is DAMVIQNPRYQVTQFGKPVTLSCSQTLNHNVMYWYQQKSSQAPKLLFHYYDKDFNNEADTPDNFQSRRPNTSFCFLDIRSPGLGDTAMYLCATRIRDSPFYEQFFGPGTRLTVL.

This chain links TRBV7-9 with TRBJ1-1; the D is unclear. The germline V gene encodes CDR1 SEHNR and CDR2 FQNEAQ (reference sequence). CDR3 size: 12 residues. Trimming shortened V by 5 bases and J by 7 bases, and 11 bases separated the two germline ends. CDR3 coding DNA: TGTGCCAGCAGCCCTGGCCCCCTTGAAGCTTTCTTT. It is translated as CASSPGPLEAFF.

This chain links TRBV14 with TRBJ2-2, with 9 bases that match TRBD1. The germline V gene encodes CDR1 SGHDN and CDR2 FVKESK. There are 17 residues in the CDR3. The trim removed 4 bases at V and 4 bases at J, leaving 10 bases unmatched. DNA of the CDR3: TGTGCCAGCAGCCGACAGGGGGACAGCGGTCTCACCGGGGAGCTGTTTTTT. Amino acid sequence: CASSRQGDSGLTGELFF.

The CDR3 here is CASSRTTENNEKLFF. Written as DNA, the CDR3 is TGCGCCAGCAGCCGAACGACTGAGAACAATGAAAAACTGTTTTTT. V and J are TRBV4-1 and TRBJ1-4; D gene unclear. CDR1 is MGHRA and CDR2 is YSYEKL in the germline V gene. The germline V and J ends were trimmed by 4 bases and 5 bases, with 14 bases remaining between them. This CDR3 is 15 amino acids long.

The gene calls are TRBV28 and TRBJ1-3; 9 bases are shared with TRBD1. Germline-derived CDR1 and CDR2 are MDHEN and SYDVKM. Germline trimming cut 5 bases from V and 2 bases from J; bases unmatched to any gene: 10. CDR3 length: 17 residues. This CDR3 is CASSNIGQGSPGNTIYF. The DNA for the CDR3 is TGTGCCAGCAGTAACATAGGACAGGGGAGTCCTGGAAACACCATATATTTT.

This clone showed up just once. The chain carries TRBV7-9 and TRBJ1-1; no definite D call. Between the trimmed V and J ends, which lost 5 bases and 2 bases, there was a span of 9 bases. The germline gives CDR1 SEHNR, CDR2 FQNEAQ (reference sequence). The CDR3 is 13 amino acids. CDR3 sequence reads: CASSHAHNTEAFF. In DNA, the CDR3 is TGTGCCAGCAGCCACGCCCACAACACTGAAGCTTTCTTT.

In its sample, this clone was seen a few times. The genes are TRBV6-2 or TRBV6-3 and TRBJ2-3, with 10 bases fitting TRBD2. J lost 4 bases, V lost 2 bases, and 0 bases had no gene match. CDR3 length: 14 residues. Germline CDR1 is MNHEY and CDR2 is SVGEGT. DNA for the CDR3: TGTGCCAGCAGTTACGGGACTAGCGCAGATACGCAGTATTTT. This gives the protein CASSYGTSADTQYF.

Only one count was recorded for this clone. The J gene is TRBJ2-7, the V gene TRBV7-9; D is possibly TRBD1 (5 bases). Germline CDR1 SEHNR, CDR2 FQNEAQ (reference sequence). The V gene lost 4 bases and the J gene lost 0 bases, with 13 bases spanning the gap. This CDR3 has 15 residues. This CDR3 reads CASSYTGASSYEQYF. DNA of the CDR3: TGTGCCAGCAGCTACACAGGCGCTAGCTCCTACGAGCAGTACTTC.

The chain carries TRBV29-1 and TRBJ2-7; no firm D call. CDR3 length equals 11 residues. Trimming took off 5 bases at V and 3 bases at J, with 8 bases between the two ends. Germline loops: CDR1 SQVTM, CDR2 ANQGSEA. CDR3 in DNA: TGCAGCGTTAACAGCGACTACGAGCAGTACTTC. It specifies CSVNSDYEQYF.

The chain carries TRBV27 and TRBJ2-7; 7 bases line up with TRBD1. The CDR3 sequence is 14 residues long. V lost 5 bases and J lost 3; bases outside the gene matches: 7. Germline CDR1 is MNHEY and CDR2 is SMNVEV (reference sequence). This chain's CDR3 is CASSRGTAGYEQYF. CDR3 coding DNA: TGTGCCAGCAGTCGTGGGACAGCCGGCTACGAGCAGTACTTC.

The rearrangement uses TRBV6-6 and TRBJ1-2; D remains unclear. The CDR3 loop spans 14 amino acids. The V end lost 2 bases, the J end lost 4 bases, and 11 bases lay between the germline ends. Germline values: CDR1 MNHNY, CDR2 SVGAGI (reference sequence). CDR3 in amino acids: CASSYGFVSYGYTF. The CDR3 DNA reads TGTGCCAGCAGTTACGGATTTGTGTCCTATGGCTACACCTTC.

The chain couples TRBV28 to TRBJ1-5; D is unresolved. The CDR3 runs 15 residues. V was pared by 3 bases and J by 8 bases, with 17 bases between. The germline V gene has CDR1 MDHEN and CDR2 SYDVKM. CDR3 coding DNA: TGTGCCAGCAGTTTTGTAGTGACTCCCGGGGAGCCCCAGCATTTT. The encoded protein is CASSFVVTPGEPQHF.

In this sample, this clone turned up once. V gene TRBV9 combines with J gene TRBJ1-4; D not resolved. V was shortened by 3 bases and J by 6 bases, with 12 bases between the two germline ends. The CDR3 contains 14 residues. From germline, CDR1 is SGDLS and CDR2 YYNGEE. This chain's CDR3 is CASSGGGFDEKLFF. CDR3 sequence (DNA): TGTGCCAGCAGCGGAGGCGGGTTTGATGAAAAACTGTTTTTT.

CDR3 coding DNA: TGTGCCAGCTCACCCTCCGGACGCGGGGGCTACACCTTC. It codes for CASSPSGRGGYTF. The chain uses TRBV18 and TRBJ1-2; no clear D. Trimming took off 3 bases at V and 8 bases at J, with 13 bases between the two ends. The CDR3 loop spans 13 amino acids. Germline CDR1 KGHSH, CDR2 LQKENI.

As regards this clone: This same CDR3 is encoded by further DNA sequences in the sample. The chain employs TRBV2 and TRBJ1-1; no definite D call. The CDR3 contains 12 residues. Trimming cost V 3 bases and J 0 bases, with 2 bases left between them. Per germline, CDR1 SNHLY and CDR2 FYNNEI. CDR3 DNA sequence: TGTGCCAGCAGTGAGTTGAACACTGAAGCTTTCTTT. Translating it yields CASSELNTEAFF. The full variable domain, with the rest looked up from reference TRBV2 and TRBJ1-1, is EPEVTQTPSHQVTQMGQEVILRCVPISNHLYFYWYRQILGQKVEFLVSFYNNEISEKSEIFDDQFSVERPDGSNFTLKIRSTKLEDSAMYFCASSELNTEAFFGQGTRLTVV.

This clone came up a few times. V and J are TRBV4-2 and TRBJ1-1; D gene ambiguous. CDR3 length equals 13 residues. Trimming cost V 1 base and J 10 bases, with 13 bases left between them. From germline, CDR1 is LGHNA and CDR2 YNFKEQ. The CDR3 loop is CASSQAADSGAFF. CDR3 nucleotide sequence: TGTGCCAGCAGCCAAGCGGCAGACTCAGGAGCTTTCTTT.

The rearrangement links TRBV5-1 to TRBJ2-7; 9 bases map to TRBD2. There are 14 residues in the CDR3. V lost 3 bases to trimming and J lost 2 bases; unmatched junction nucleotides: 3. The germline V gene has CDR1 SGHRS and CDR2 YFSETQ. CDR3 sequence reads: CASSSASGTYEQYF. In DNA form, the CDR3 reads TGCGCCAGCAGCTCGGCTAGCGGGACCTACGAGCAGTACTTC.

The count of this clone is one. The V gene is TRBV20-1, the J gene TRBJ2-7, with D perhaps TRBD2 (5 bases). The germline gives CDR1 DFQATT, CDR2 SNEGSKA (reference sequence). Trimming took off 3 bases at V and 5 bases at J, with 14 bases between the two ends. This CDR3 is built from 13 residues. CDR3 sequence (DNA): TGCAGTGCTAGTTCGAGCGGAAGAAACGAGCAGTACTTC. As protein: CSASSSGRNEQYF.

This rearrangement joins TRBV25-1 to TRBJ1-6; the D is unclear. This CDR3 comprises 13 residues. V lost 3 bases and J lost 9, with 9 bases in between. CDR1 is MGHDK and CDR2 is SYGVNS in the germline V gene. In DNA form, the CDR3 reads TGTGCCAGCAGTGACAGATGGAGTTCACCCCTCCACTTT. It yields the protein CASSDRWSSPLHF. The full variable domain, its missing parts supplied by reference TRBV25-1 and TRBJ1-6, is EADIYQTPRYLVIGTGKKITLECSQTMGHDKMYWYQQDPGMELHLIHYSYGVNSTEKGDLSSESTVSRIRTEHFPLTLESARPSHTSQYLCASSDRWSSPLHFGNGTRLTVT.

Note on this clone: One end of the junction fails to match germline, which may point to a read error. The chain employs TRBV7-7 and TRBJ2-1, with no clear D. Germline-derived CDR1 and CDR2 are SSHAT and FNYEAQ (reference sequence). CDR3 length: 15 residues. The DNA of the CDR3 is TGTGCTAGCAGCCCGGACCCCGGGCCCTACAATGAGCAGTTCTTC. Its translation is CASSPDPGPYNEQFF.

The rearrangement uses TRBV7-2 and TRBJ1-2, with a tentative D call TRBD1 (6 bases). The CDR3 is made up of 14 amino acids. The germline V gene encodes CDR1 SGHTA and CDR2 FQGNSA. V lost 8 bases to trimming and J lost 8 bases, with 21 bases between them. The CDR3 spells CASYSGGAGRGYTF. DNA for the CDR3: TGTGCCAGCTACTCGGGGGGGGCAGGGAGGGGCTACACCTTC.

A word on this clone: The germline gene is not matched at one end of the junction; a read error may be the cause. The CDR3 loop reads CASTQGYNTEVFF. Here the CDR3 DNA reads TGTGCCAGCACCCAGGGTTACAACACTGAAGTTTTCTTT. The chain links TRBV6-5 to TRBJ1-1; the D gene is possibly TRBD1 (5 bases). The germline V gene has CDR1 MNHEY and CDR2 SVGAGI. This CDR3 is built from 13 residues.

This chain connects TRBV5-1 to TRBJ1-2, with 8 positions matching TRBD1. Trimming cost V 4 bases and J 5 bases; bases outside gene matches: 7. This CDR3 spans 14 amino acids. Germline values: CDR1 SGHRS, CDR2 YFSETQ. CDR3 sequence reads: CASSVKDRVYGYTF. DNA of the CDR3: TGCGCCAGCAGCGTTAAGGACAGGGTGTATGGCTACACCTTC.

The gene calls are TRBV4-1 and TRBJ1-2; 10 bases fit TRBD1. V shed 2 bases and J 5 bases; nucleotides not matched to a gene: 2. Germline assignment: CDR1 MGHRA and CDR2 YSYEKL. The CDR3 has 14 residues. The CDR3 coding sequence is TGCGCCAGCAGCCAATGGACAGGGGGATATGGCTACACCTTC. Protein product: CASSQWTGGYGYTF.

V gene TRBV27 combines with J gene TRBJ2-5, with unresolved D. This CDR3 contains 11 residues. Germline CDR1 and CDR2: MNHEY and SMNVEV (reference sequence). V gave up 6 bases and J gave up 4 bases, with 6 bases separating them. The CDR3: CASSSGETQYF. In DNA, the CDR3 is TGTGCCAGCAGCAGTGGAGAGACCCAGTACTTC.

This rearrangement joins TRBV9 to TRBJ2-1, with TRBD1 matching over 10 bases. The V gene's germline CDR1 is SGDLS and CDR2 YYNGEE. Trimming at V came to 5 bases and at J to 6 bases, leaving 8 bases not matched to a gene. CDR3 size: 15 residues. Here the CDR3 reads CASSVLGQGVNEQFF. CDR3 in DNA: TGTGCCAGCAGTGTCCTAGGACAGGGGGTCAATGAGCAGTTCTTC.

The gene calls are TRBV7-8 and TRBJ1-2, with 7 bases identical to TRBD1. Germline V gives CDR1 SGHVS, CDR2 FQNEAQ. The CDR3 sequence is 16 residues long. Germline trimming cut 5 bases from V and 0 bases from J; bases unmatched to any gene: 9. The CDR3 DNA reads TGTGCCAGCAGCGTAACAGGGGCCCGAGCTAACTATGGCTACACCTTC. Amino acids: CASSVTGARANYGYTF.

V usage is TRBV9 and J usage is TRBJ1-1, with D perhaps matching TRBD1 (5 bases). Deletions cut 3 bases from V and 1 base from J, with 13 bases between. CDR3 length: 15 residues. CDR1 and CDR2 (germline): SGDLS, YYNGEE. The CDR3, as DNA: TGTGCCAGCAGCGAGAGGGGCAATGGGAACACTGAAGCTTTCTTT. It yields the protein CASSERGNGNTEAFF.

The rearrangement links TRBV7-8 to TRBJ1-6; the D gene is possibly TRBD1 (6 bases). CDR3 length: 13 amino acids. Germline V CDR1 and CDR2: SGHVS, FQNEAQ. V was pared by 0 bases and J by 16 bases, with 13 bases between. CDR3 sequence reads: CASSLAGVGHLHF. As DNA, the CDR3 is TGTGCCAGCAGCTTAGCAGGGGTGGGACATCTCCACTTT.

The CDR3 DNA reads as TGTGCCAGTAGTATAGGACAGGGATTACACACTGAAGCTTTCTTT. This sequence encodes CASSIGQGLHTEAFF. The chain recombines TRBV19 with TRBJ1-1; 7 nucleotides match TRBD1. This CDR3 contains 15 residues. V lost 1 base and J lost 3; bases outside the gene matches: 5. The germline CDR1 and CDR2 sequences are LNHDA and SQIVND (reference sequence). Variable domain in full (rest from reference TRBV19 and TRBJ1-1): DGGITQSPKYLFRKEGQNVTLSCEQNLNHDAMYWYRQDPGQGLRLIYYSQIVNDFQKGDIAEGYSVSREKKESFPLTVTSAQKNPTAFYLCASSIGQGLHTEAFFGQGTRLTVV.

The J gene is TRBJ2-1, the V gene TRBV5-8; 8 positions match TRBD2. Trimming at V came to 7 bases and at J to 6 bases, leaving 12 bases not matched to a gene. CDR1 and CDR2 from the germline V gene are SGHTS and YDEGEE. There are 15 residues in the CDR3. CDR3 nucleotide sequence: TGTGCCAGCGAAGGCCCGGCGGGAGGCTTCAATGAGCAGTTCTTC. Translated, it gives CASEGPAGGFNEQFF.